These T cell receptor beta chains were read from a single sample in a study of post-analysis software for immune sequencing data. TCRdb reprocessed the PCR reads via MiXCR and lists one record per CDR3 protein. The data hold 450,000 to 700,000 distinct CDR3 sequences, with 44% observed a single time. Input material: blood. All receptors come from a girl aged 5-17 years with multiple sclerosis. CDR3s include the opening cysteine and the closing phenylalanine or tryptophan. A D gene is named only where the DNA matches it firmly. Clone sizes are given selectively: once, few, many, or a class where the clone is expanded.

15	NA	TRBV20-1	TRBJ2-3	few	TGCAGTGCTATAGGTCGGGGAATTAGCACAGATACGCAGTATTTT	CSAIGRGISTDTQYF
19	TRBD2	TRBV24-1	TRBJ2-1	few	TGTGCCACCAGTGATTTTGGGGCTAGCGGCCCCGAAGGGCACAATGAGCAGTTCTTC	CATSDFGASGPEGHNEQFF
16	NA	TRBV30	TRBJ2-1	few	TGTGCCTGGAGTAAGGCGCCCCTGAGCTCCTACAATGAGCAGTTCTTC	CAWSKAPLSSYNEQFF
14	TRBD1	TRBV29-1	TRBJ1-2	NA	TGCAGCGTTGAGGGGACAGGGGTTTTTGGCGGCTACACCTTC	CSVEGTGVFGGYTF
15	TRBD1	TRBV5-1	TRBJ2-1	NA	TGCGCCAACCTACTCCGGGACAGGGGTTCCAATGAGCAGTTCTTC	CANLLRDRGSNEQFF
17	TRBD1	TRBV10-3	TRBJ1-2	few	TGTGCCATCAGTGATAGGAAAATGGACAGGGGCTACTATGGCTACACCTTC	CAISDRKMDRGYYGYTF
17	TRBD2	TRBV9	TRBJ2-3	NA	TGTGCCAGCAGCGAAGGGACTAGCGGAATAAGCACAGATACGCAGTATTTT	CASSEGTSGISTDTQYF
14	NA	TRBV5-1	TRBJ2-5	NA	TGCGCCAGCAGCTTCTTACAGAGTCAAGAGACCCAGTACTTC	CASSFLQSQETQYF
13	TRBD1	TRBV29-1	TRBJ1-2	few	TGCAGCGTCTCGGACAGGGGCGGCTATGGCTACACCTTC	CSVSDRGGYGYTF
14	NA	TRBV6-6	TRBJ1-1	NA	TGTGCCAGCAGTTACTCGACTCTGGGAACTGAAGCTTTCTTT	CASSYSTLGTEAFF
16	NA	TRBV5-5	TRBJ2-4	NA	TGTGCCAGCAGCTTGGCCGGGAACTCCTTTCTGAACATTCAGTACTTC	CASSLAGNSFLNIQYF
12	NA	TRBV30	TRBJ2-1	NA	TGTGCCTGGGACCCTGACTACAATGAGCAGTTCTTC	CAWDPDYNEQFF
16	TRBD2	TRBV5-1	TRBJ2-3	NA	TGCGCCAGCAGCGTGCGGGAGACACTTATCACAGATACGCAGTATTTT	CASSVRETLITDTQYF
15	TRBD2	TRBV11-2	TRBJ2-1	few	TGTGCCAGCAGCTCCGAGGGACTAGCGGGCAATGAGCAGTTCTTC	CASSSEGLAGNEQFF
12	TRBD1	TRBV29-1	TRBJ2-7	few	TGCAGCGTTTCTAAACAGGGGAGCGAGCAGTACTTC	CSVSKQGSEQYF
16	TRBD1	TRBV5-1	TRBJ2-5	NA	TGCGCCAGCAGCTCGACAGGGGGAGGAATTGGGGAGACCCAGTACTTC	CASSSTGGGIGETQYF
16	NA	TRBV12-3/TRBV12-4	TRBJ1-2	NA	TGTGCCAGCAGTCACTCTGTAGACAGGCGTTACGATGGCTACACCTTC	CASSHSVDRRYDGYTF
15	NA	TRBV7-8	TRBJ2-1	NA	TGTGCCAGCAGCGTAGACGGGGCCGGGAGCTATGAGCAGTTCTTC	CASSVDGAGSYEQFF
13	NA	TRBV27	TRBJ1-2	NA	TGTGCCAGCAGTTTTTTGGACCAGGGGGGCTACACCTTC	CASSFLDQGGYTF
12	NA	TRBV29-1	TRBJ1-2	NA	TGCAGCGGTGTGACAGGCGGCTATGGCTACACCTTC	CSGVTGGYGYTF
15	TRBD2	TRBV7-9	TRBJ2-7	NA	TGTACCAGCAGCCGGACTAGCGGGAGCGACTACGAGCAGTACTTC	CTSSRTSGSDYEQYF
13	NA	TRBV27	TRBJ2-1	NA	TGTGCCAGCAGCCAGGGGCCGTACAGTGAGCAGTTCTTC	CASSQGPYSEQFF
14	NA	TRBV12-3/TRBV12-4	TRBJ2-7	few	TGTGCCAGCAGCGCAACCCCTCGCAGCAACGAGCAGTACTTC	CASSATPRSNEQYF
13	TRBD2	TRBV20-1	TRBJ2-7	few	TGCAGTGCTCCGAGGATATCGGGAGGCGAGCAGTACTTC	CSAPRISGGEQYF
15	TRBD1	TRBV6-5	TRBJ1-2	few	TGTGCCAGCAGTTACTTAAGCCACAGGGGCGGGGGCTACACCTTC	CASSYLSHRGGGYTF
15	NA	TRBV5-1	TRBJ1-2	NA	TGCGCCAGCAGTCCCGAAAGGGAGAAAGAACGAGGCTACACCTTC	CASSPEREKERGYTF
12	NA	TRBV29-1	TRBJ1-2	NA	TGCAGCGTTCAGGGGAAGGCCTATGGCTACACCTTC	CSVQGKAYGYTF
14	NA	TRBV7-6	TRBJ1-2	NA	TGTGCCAGCAGCTGGGGACGTTCTAACTATGGCTACACCTTC	CASSWGRSNYGYTF
13	NA	TRBV7-8	TRBJ2-5	few	TGTGCCAGCAGCTCAGGGGACCGCGAGACCCAGTACTTC	CASSSGDRETQYF
15	TRBD2	TRBV27	TRBJ2-7	few	TGTGCCAGCAGTCCCGCCGGCGGGAGCTCCTACGAGCAGTACTTC	CASSPAGGSSYEQYF
14	TRBD1	TRBV5-1	TRBJ2-7	NA	TGCGCCAGCAGCGGACAGGGTACAGTCTACGAGCAGTACTTC	CASSGQGTVYEQYF
12	NA	TRBV6-6	TRBJ1-6	once	TGTGCCAGCAGTTCGGGTACTTCATCCCTCCACTTT	CASSSGTSSLHF
12	NA	TRBV29-1	TRBJ2-7	few	TGCAGCGTTGGTGAGGTTACCTACGAGCAGTACTTC	CSVGEVTYEQYF
13	NA	TRBV10-2	TRBJ2-7	many	TGCGCCAGCAGTGAATCTGAGACCTACGAGCAGTACTTC	CASSESETYEQYF
15	TRBD2	TRBV20-1	TRBJ2-3	NA	TGCAGTGCTAGAATTGGGGGAGCGGGAGCAGATACGCAGTATTTT	CSARIGGAGADTQYF